The rows below give T cell receptor beta chains drawn from one sample of a study of cytomegalovirus exposure and HLA in healthy donors. Measured with immunoSEQ multiplex PCR; TCRdb has only the in-frame clones, and not every one. This table holds over 150,000 clones, approximately 73% found once. Material for sequencing was PBMCs. The source of these receptors is a man aged 45-65 years in good health and CMV-seronegative. Both conserved end residues are part of each CDR3. D genes are given only for firm matches. Only some rows state a clone size, as once, few, many or a class for expanded clones.

>TRBD1|-|TRBV6-1
CASTPTGRNTEAFF
>TRBD1|-|TRBV11-2
CASSPRLDRGFYNEQFF
>-|-|TRBV5-1
CASSPAWTNSYNEQFF
>-|-|TRBV19
CASQWGPTNEKLFF
>TRBD2|-|TRBV7-2
CASSASLAGGEQYF
>-|-|TRBV5-6
CASSSTGGGKTEAFF
>TRBD1|-|TRBV28
CASIYLPGQGSPDSPLHF
>-|once|TRBV7-9
CASRVDRTNSPLHF
>-|-|TRBV7-2
CASSLQPTLAYEQYF
>TRBD2|once|TRBV5-1
CASSLVSGGGALDNEQFF
>TRBD1|-|TRBV11-3
CASSSPVWDRTYEQYF
>TRBD2|few|TRBV5-1
CASSTSGGALNTQYF
>TRBD2|-|TRBV19
CASVRLGLATEQYF
>TRBD2|-|TRBV19
CASSIGTSGGNTGELFF
>-|-|TRBV7-2
CASSMDGRVGTGELFF
>TRBD2|-|TRBV19
CASSIGTSGSYEQYF
>-|-|TRBV21-1
CASSFRTSGGPRNRTQYF
>TRBD1|-|TRBV14
CASSQDGQGAPYGYTF
>-|-|TRBV19
CAARGYRTEAFF
>TRBD2|-|TRBV28
CASRHGLAGGKDTGELFF
>TRBD2|-|TRBV28
CASSLSGGNNEQFF
>TRBD1|-|TRBV29-1
CSVRPGGQETQYF
>-|-|TRBV5-1
CASSLDRAPEKLFF
>-|-|TRBV27
CASSLGPNEKLFF
>TRBD1|-|TRBV5-8
CASSLERGRSTEAFF
>TRBD2|-|TRBV28
CASSSPRGGSTDTQYF
>TRBD1|-|TRBV6-1
CASSRTGPSSEQYF
>-|-|TRBV4-1
CASSQDTTSGRTEAFF
>TRBD1|few|TRBV7-9
CASSPGAGGMNTEAFF
>TRBD2|-|TRBV5-4
CASSLVGTRVNEQFF
>-|-|TRBV25-1
CASSEWRGTDTQYF
>TRBD2|few|TRBV5-4
CASSLMSGGDNEQFF
>-|-|TRBV6-5
CASSYSRVTPLHF
>TRBD1|-|TRBV6-5
CASSYSGQLTDTQYF
>-|-|TRBV5-1
CASSFIDGMNTEAFF
>TRBD2|-|TRBV5-1
CASSLAGLAGDSYNEQFF
>-|few|TRBV19
CASRRGSLQETQYF
>TRBD1|-|TRBV9
CASSGGTGPYEQYF
>-|once|TRBV5-5
CASSFVIGAGEQFF
>TRBD2|-|TRBV4-1
CASSHPSGGKPLRYYEQYF
>-|-|TRBV6-1
CASRGAYGYTF
>-|-|TRBV5-1
CASSTQGSATEAFF
>TRBD1|few|TRBV19
CASSIDLWGTGGNTGELFF
>-|-|TRBV5-4
CASSLLRSSGNTIYF
>TRBD1|-|TRBV6-5
CASSPRTGGDREQYF
>-|-|TRBV5-1
CASSREGYGYTF
>TRBD2|-|TRBV9
CASSVGTSGFYEQYF
>TRBD1|-|TRBV7-3
CASSRRTGQSADTQYF
>-|many|TRBV2
CASRPAGGGYNEQFF